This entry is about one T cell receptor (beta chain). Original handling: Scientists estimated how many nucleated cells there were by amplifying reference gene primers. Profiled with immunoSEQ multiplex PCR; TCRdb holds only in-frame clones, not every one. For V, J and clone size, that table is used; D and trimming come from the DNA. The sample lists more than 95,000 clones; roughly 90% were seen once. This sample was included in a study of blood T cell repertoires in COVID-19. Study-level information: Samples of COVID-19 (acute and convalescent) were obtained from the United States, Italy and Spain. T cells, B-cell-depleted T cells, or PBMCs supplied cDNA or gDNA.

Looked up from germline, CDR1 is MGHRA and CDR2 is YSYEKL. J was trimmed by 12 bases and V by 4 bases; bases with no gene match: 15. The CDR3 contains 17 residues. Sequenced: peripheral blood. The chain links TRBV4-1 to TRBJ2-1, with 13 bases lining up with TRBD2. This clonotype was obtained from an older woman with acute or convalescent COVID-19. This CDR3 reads CASSLTLGLAGRHGQFF. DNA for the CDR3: TGCGCCAGCAGCCTTACCCTGGGACTAGCGGGACGACACGGGCAGTTCTTC.